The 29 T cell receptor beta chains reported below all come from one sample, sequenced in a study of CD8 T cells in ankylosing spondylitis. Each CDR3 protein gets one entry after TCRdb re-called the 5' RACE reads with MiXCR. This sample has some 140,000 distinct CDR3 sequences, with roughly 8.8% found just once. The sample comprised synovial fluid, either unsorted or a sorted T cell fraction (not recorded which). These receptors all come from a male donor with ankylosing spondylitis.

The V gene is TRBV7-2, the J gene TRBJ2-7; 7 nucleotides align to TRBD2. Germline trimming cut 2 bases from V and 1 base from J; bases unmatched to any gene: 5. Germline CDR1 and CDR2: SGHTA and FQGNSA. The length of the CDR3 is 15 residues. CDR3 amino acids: CASSLTPGLSYEQYF. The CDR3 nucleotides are TGTGCCAGCAGCTTAACCCCGGGACTATCCTACGAGCAGTACTTC.

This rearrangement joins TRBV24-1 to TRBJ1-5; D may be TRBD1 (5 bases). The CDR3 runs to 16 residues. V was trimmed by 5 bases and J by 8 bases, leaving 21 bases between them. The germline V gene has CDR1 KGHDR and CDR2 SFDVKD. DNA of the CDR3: TGTGCCACCAGTGCCTCGAGGAGAGGGGTGGAAGAGCCCCAGCATTTT. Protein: CATSASRRGVEEPQHF.

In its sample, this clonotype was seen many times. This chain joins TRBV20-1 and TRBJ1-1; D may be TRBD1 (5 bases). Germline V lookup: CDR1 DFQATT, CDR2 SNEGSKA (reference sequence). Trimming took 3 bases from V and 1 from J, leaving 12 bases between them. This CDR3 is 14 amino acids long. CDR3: CSARGEDWNTEAFF. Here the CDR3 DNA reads TGCAGTGCTAGGGGGGAGGATTGGAACACTGAAGCTTTCTTT.

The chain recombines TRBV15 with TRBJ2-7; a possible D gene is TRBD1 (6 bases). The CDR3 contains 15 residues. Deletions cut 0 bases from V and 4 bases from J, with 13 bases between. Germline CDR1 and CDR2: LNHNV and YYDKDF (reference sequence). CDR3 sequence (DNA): TGTGCCACCAGCAGAGACCCCCGGGACAATTACGAGCAGTACTTC. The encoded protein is CATSRDPRDNYEQYF.

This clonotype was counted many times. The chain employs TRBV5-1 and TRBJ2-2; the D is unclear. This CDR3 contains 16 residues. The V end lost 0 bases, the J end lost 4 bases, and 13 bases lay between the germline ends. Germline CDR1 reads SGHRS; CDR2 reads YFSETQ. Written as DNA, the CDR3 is TGCGCCAGCAGCTTGGCCGCTCCGGCCCTCACCGGGGAGCTGTTTTTT. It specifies CASSLAAPALTGELFF.

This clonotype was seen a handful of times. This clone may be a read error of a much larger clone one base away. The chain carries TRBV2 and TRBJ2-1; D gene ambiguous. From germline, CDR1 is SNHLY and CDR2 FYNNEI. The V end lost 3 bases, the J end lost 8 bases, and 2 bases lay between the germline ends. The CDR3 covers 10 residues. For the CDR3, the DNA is TGTGCCAGCAGTGAGTATGAGCAGTTCTTC. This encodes CASSEYEQFF.

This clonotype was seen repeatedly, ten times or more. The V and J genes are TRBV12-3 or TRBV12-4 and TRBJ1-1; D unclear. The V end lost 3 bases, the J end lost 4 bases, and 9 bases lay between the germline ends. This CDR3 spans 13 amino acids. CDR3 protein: CASSLQEFTEAFF. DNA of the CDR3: TGTGCCAGCAGTTTGCAGGAGTTCACTGAAGCTTTCTTT.

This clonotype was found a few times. The CDR3 sequence is CSARKQNEKLFF. The DNA of the CDR3 is TGCAGTGCGCGGAAGCAGAATGAAAAACTGTTTTTT. The chain couples TRBV20-1 to TRBJ1-4; D unresolved. CDR3 length: 12 amino acids. CDR1 is DFQATT and CDR2 is SNEGSKA in the germline V gene (reference sequence). V dropped 6 bases and J dropped 5 bases, with 10 bases sitting between them.

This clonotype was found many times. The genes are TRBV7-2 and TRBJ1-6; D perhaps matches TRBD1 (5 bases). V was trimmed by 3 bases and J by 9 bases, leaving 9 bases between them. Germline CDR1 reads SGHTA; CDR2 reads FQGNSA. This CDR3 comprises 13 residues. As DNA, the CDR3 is TGTGCCAGCAGCTTTCAGGGACTTTCACCCCTCCACTTT. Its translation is CASSFQGLSPLHF.

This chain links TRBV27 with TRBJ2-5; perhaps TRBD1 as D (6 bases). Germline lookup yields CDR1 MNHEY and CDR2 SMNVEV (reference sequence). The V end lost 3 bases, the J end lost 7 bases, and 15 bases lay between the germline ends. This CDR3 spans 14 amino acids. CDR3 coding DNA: TGTGCCAGCAGTTTTTTGTGGGACACCTCGACCCAGTACTTC. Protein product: CASSFLWDTSTQYF.

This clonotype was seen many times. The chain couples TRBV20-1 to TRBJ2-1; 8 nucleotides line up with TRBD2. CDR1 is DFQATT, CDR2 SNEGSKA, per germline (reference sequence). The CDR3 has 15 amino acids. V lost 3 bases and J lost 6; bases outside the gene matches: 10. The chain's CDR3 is CSASDSGTPINEQFF. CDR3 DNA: TGCAGTGCTAGTGATAGCGGGACTCCCATCAATGAGCAGTTCTTC.

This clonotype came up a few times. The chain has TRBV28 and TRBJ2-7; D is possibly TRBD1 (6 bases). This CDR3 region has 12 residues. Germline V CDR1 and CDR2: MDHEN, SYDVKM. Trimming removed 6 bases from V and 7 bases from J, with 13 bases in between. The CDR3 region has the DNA TGTGCCAGCAGCCGGACAGTAGAAGAGCAGTACTTC. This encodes CASSRTVEEQYF. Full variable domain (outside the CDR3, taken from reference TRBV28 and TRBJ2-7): DVKVTQSSRYLVKRTGEKVFLECVQDMDHENMFWYRQDPGLGLRLIYFSYDVKMKEKGDIPEGYSVSREKKERFSLILESASTNQTSMYLCASSRTVEEQYFGPGTRLTVT.

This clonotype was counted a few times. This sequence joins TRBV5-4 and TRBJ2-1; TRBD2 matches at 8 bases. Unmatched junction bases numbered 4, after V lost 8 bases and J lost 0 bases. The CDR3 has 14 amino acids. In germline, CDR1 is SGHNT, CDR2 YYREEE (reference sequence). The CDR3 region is CASGGGSSYNEQFF. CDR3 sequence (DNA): TGTGCCAGTGGCGGGGGGAGCTCCTACAATGAGCAGTTCTTC. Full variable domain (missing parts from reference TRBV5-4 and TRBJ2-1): ETGVTQSPTHLIKTRGQQVTLRCSSQSGHNTVSWYQQALGQGPQFIFQYYREEENGRGNFPPRFSGLQFPNYSSELNVNALELDDSALYLCASGGGSSYNEQFFGPGTRLTVL.

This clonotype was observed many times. CDR3 sequence (DNA): TGTGCCAGCAGCCCGGACAGGGTCACCCAAGAGACCCAGTACTTC. This encodes CASSPDRVTQETQYF. The chain employs TRBV12-3 or TRBV12-4 and TRBJ2-5; 8 bases map to TRBD1. Unmatched junction bases numbered 7, after V lost 6 bases and J lost 1 base. This CDR3 comprises 15 residues.

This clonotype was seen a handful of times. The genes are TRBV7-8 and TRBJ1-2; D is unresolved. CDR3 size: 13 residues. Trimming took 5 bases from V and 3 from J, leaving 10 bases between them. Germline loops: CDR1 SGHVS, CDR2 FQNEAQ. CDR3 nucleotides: TGTGCCAGCAGCCCTTTACGGGACTATGGCTACACCTTC. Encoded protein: CASSPLRDYGYTF.

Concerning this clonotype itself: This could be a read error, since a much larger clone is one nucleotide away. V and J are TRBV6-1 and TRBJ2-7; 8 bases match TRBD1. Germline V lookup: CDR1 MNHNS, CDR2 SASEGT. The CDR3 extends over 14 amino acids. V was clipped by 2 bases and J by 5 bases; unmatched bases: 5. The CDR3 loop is CASSEHRGTHEQYF. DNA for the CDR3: TGTGCCAGCAGTGAACACAGGGGGACCCACGAGCAGTACTTC.

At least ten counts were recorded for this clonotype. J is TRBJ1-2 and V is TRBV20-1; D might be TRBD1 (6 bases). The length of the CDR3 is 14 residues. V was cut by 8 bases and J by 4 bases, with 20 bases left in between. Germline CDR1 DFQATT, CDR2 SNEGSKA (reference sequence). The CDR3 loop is CSPKNTGLSYGYTF. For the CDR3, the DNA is TGCAGTCCAAAAAACACAGGGTTAAGCTATGGCTACACCTTC.

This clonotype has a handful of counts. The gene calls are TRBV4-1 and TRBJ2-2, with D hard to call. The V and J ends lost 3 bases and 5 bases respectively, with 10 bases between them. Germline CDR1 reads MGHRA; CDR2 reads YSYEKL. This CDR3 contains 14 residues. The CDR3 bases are TGCGCCAGCAGCCAGAAGACGCTTACCGGGGAGCTGTTTTTT. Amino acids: CASSQKTLTGELFF.

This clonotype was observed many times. CDR3 amino acids: CSAVDRREGLDTQYF. In DNA form, the CDR3 reads TGCAGTGCCGTTGACAGGCGGGAGGGCCTGGATACGCAGTATTTT. The V gene is TRBV20-1, the J gene TRBJ2-3; TRBD2 aligns across 9 bases. V trimming: 6 bases; J trimming: 6 bases; junction bases outside the gene matches: 13. Germline V gene lookup returns CDR1 DFQATT and CDR2 SNEGSKA (reference sequence). The CDR3 has 15 residues.

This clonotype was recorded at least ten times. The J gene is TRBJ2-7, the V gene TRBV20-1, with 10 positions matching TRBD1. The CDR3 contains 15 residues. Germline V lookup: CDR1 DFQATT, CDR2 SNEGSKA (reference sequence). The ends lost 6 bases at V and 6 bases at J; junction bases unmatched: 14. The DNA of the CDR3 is TGCAGTGCGTCCTCGGCGGGACAGGGGAATAGCGAGCAGTACTTC. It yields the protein CSASSAGQGNSEQYF.

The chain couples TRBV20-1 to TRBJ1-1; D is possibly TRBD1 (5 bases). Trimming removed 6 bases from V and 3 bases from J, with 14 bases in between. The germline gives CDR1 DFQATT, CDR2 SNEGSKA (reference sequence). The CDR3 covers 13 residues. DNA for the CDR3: TGCAGTGCCCCTCAGGGATATCACACTGAAGCTTTCTTT. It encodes CSAPQGYHTEAFF.

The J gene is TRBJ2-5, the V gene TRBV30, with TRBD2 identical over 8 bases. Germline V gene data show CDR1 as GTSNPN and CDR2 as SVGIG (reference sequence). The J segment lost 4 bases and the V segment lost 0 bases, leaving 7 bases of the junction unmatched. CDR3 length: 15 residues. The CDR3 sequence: CAWSVSGGRIETQYF. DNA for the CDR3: TGTGCCTGGAGTGTATCGGGCGGGAGGATAGAGACCCAGTACTTC.

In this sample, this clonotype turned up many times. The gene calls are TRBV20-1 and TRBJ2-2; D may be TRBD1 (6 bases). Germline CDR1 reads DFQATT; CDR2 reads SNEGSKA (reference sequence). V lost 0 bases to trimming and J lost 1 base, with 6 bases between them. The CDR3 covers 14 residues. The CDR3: CSAREGGNTGELFF. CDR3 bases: TGCAGTGCTAGAGAAGGGGGGAACACCGGGGAGCTGTTTTTT.

CDR3 in DNA: TGCGCCAGCAGCTTCCGGGGCGCACCGAACACTGAAGCTTTCTTT. This sequence encodes CASSFRGAPNTEAFF. This sequence joins TRBV5-1 and TRBJ1-1; tentatively, D is TRBD1 (5 bases). From germline, CDR1 is SGHRS and CDR2 YFSETQ. The CDR3 runs to 15 residues. The V end lost 2 bases, the J end lost 1 base, and 12 bases lay between the germline ends.

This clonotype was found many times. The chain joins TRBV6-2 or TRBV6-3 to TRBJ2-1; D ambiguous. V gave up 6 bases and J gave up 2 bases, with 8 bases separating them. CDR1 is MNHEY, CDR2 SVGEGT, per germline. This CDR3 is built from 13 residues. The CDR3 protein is CASRAGPYNEQFF. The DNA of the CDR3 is TGTGCCAGCAGGGCTGGGCCCTACAATGAGCAGTTCTTC.

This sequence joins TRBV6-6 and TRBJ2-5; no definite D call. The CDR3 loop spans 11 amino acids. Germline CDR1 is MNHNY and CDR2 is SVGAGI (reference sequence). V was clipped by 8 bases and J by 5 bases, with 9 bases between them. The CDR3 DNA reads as TGTGCCAGCGGGCTTGGTGAGACCCAGTACTTC. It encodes CASGLGETQYF.

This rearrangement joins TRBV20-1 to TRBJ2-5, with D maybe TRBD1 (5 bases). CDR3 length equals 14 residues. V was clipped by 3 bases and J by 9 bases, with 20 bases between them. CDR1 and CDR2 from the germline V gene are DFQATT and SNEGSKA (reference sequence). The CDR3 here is CSARSTQGSWAQYF. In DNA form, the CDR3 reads TGCAGTGCTAGGTCTACCCAGGGAAGCTGGGCCCAGTACTTC.

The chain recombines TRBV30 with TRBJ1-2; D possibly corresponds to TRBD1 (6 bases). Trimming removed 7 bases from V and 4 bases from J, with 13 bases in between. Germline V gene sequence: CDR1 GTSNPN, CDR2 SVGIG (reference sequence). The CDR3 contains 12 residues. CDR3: CALTGAGYGYTF. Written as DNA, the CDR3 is TGTGCCTTAACGGGGGCCGGCTATGGCTACACCTTC.

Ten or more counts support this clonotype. The DNA of the CDR3 is TGCAGCGTTGAGTCTGGGTCTTACGAGCAGTACTTC. Translated, it gives CSVESGSYEQYF. The chain employs TRBV29-1 and TRBJ2-7, with D hard to call. The CDR3 runs 12 residues. CDR1 and CDR2 (germline): SQVTM, ANQGSEA. Trimming took off 3 bases at V and 4 bases at J, with 10 bases between the two ends.